Listed below are T cell receptor beta chains from one sample, sequenced in a study of blood T cell repertoires in COVID-19. Here immunoSEQ multiplex PCR was the method, and the copy in TCRdb shows in-frame clones only, minus some. The sample records a few hundred thousand clones, approximately 91% being singletons. The sample consisted of peripheral blood. The receptors derive from a woman between 35 and 50 years old who had recovered from COVID-19. CDR3s include the opening cysteine and the closing phenylalanine or tryptophan. The D gene is left open where the match is weak. For some rows the clone size is stated as once, few or many, or as a class when expanded; others skip it.

d_call clone_size j_call v_call cdr3_nt cdr3_aa
TRBD2 . TRBJ2-1 TRBV11-2 TGTGCCAGCAGCTTAACGACTAGCGGGAAGTACTACAATGAGCAGTTCTTC CASSLTTSGKYYNEQFF
TRBD1 . TRBJ2-1 TRBV4-1 TGCGCCAGCAGCTACAGGGGCGATGAGCAGTTCTTC CASSYRGDEQFF
TRBD2 . TRBJ2-3 TRBV29-1 TGCAGCGTTCTAGCGGTTAGCACAGATACGCAGTATTTT CSVLAVSTDTQYF
. . TRBJ2-1 TRBV24-1 TGTGCCACCAGTGATTTGAAGGGAAACAGGGAGGAGCAGTTCTTC CATSDLKGNREEQFF
TRBD1 . TRBJ2-7 TRBV7-2 TGTGCCAGCAGCTTCGGCCAGGGGGCTAGTTACGAGCAGTACTTC CASSFGQGASYEQYF
. . TRBJ1-2 TRBV10-1 TGCGCCAGCAGTGAGTCTTGTGTCTCGGTGAAATTTTATGGCTACACCTTC CASSESCVSVKFYGYTF
. . TRBJ2-5 TRBV7-2 TGTGCCAGCAGCTTAGACATGATTCAAGAGACCCAGTACTTC CASSLDMIQETQYF
TRBD1 . TRBJ2-7 TRBV7-9 TGTGCCAGCAGCTTCCTGGACGACAGGGGGCATGTCGAGCAGTACTTC CASSFLDDRGHVEQYF
. . TRBJ2-1 TRBV10-2 TGCGCCAGCAGTGAGTCGATTGGCTCCCTCCTTTACAATGAGCAGTTCTTC CASSESIGSLLYNEQFF
. . TRBJ2-2 TRBV3-1/TRBV3-2 TGTGCCAGCAGCCCCCCACCCCACCGACGGGTCGGGGAGCTGTTTTTT CASSPPPHRRVGELFF
. . TRBJ1-6 TRBV12-5 TGTGCTAGTGGTTTGGTACCGGCAGCTAGCTCCTATAATTCACCCCTCCACTTT CASGLVPAASSYNSPLHF
. . TRBJ2-5 TRBV12-3/TRBV12-4 TGTGCCAGCAGTAAGGACTGGGGGGAGGTCCAGTACTTC CASSKDWGEVQYF
. . TRBJ1-2 TRBV9 TGTGCCAGCAGCGCCACTCCGGACAGTAACTATGGCTACACCTTC CASSATPDSNYGYTF
TRBD1 . TRBJ2-7 TRBV2 TGTGCCAGTGTCCGGGACAGGGGGCTCGCGGGATTCTCCTACGAGCAGTACTTC CASVRDRGLAGFSYEQYF
. . TRBJ2-5 TRBV7-9 TGTGCCAGCAGCTTATCAAGGTTGGGGCGCCAAGAGACCCAGTACTTC CASSLSRLGRQETQYF
. . TRBJ2-7 TRBV7-9 TGTGCCAGCAGCTTGGCAGGCTCCTACGAGCAGTACTTC CASSLAGSYEQYF
. . TRBJ2-1 TRBV21-1 TGTGCCAGCAGCAAAGTTTCGTCCAGGGCCAATGAGCAGTTCTTC CASSKVSSRANEQFF
TRBD2 . TRBJ2-3 TRBV6-4 TGTGCCAGCAGTGATGGAGTAGCGGGAGACACCTCGGGTACGCAGTATTTT CASSDGVAGDTSGTQYF
TRBD2 . TRBJ2-7 TRBV7-8 TGTGCCAGCAGCTTAGTGGGACTAGCGGGAAGCTCCTACGAGCAGTACTTC CASSLVGLAGSSYEQYF
TRBD1 . TRBJ2-2 TRBV28 TGTGCCAGCAGTCTAAGACAGGGGAAAGCCGGGGAGCTGTTTTTT CASSLRQGKAGELFF
TRBD1 . TRBJ2-7 TRBV7-8 TGTGCCAGCAGCCCCGCAGGGGGCCCCTACGAGCAGTACTTC CASSPAGGPYEQYF
TRBD2 . TRBJ2-7 TRBV15 TGTGCCACCCGAACCGGGACTAGTGTCGAGCAGTACTTC CATRTGTSVEQYF
. . TRBJ2-3 TRBV6-5 TGTGCCAGCAGTTACTCGAGTCTAGGAGGCACAGATACGCAGTATTTT CASSYSSLGGTDTQYF
TRBD2 . TRBJ2-2 TRBV6-6 TGTGCCAGCAGGGGAGAGCGGGAACGGGATACCGGGGAGCTGTTTTTT CASRGERERDTGELFF
. . TRBJ2-5 TRBV28 TGTGCCAGCAGTTTATCCTGGGCACAAGAGACCCAGTACTTC CASSLSWAQETQYF
TRBD2 . TRBJ2-7 TRBV7-8 TGTGCCAGCAGCTTCGCAAGCGGGAGTTCCTACGAGCAGTACTTC CASSFASGSSYEQYF
. . TRBJ2-1 TRBV6-5 TGTGCCAGCAGTCTCGGCCGACTCTACAATGAGCAGTTCTTC CASSLGRLYNEQFF
. . TRBJ2-3 TRBV7-8 TGTGCCAGCAGCTTAGCAACCGGGACTAGCACAGATACGCAGTATTTT CASSLATGTSTDTQYF
TRBD1 . TRBJ1-2 TRBV30 TGTGCCCGGAAACAGGGGCCAGCGGTCGGTGGCTACACCTTC CARKQGPAVGGYTF
. . TRBJ2-1 TRBV24-1 TGTGCCACCAGTGATCCCCCGCACCAGGGACATCCCTACAATGAGCAGTTCTTC CATSDPPHQGHPYNEQFF
TRBD1 . TRBJ2-7 TRBV19 TGTGCCAGTAGTATCCTAGGGGGCACCTACGAGCAGTACTTC CASSILGGTYEQYF
. once TRBJ1-3 TRBV15 TGTGCCACCAGCAGAGTTCACTCTGGAAACACCATATATTTT CATSRVHSGNTIYF
. . TRBJ2-3 TRBV6-2/TRBV6-3 TGTGCCAGCAGCCAAGGACAGACAACAGATACGCAGTATTTT CASSQGQTTDTQYF
. . TRBJ1-6 TRBV18 TGTGCCAGCTCACCGACCAGGGATAATTCACCCCTCCACTTT CASSPTRDNSPLHF
TRBD2 . TRBJ2-3 TRBV29-1 TGCAGCGCCCGGCGACTAGCGGAACCCACAGATACGCAGTATTTT CSARRLAEPTDTQYF
. . TRBJ2-1 TRBV28 TGTGCCAGCAGCCAACCGCCCAGCGCTAACTACAATGAGCAGTTCTTC CASSQPPSANYNEQFF
TRBD2 . TRBJ2-7 TRBV19 TGTGCCAGTAGTTCCGCGGGAGGCCGAGAGCAGTACTTC CASSSAGGREQYF
TRBD1 . TRBJ2-7 TRBV24-1 TGTGCCACCATGGGACAGCACTACGAGCAGTACTTC CATMGQHYEQYF
TRBD1 . TRBJ1-6 TRBV2 TGTGCCAGCAGCCGACAGGGGGCGGGAAATTCACCCCTCCACTTT CASSRQGAGNSPLHF
. once TRBJ1-5 TRBV15 TGTGCCACCCGAAAGTCGAGTACTCGGACAGACCCCAGAGGTAGCAATCAGCCCCAGCATTTT CATRKSSTRTDPRGSNQPQHF
. . TRBJ2-7 TRBV12-2 TGTGCAAGTCGCCTCCTGGTGCCTACCTACGAGCAGTACTTC CASRLLVPTYEQYF
TRBD1 . TRBJ2-3 TRBV30 TGTGCCTGGGGGACAGGCAAAAGCACGCAGTATTTT CAWGTGKSTQYF
. . TRBJ2-1 TRBV21-1 TGTGCCAGCAGCAAAGCCCCCGGTTCTGGGCAGATCTTC CASSKAPGSGQIF
. . TRBJ2-1 TRBV29-1 TGCAGCGTTGCCCGCCCTACCACGAATGAGCAGTTCTTC CSVARPTTNEQFF
TRBD2 once TRBJ2-3 TRBV7-9 TGTGCCAGCAGCCCACCGGGACTACGCACAGATACGCAGTATTTT CASSPPGLRTDTQYF
. . TRBJ2-7 TRBV25-1 TGTGCCAGCAGTGAATTGGGGGCCGCAGACGAGCAGTACTTC CASSELGAADEQYF
TRBD2 . TRBJ2-1 TRBV28 TGTGCCAGCAGTTTACCAGCGGGAGGCCTCAATGAGCAGTTCTTC CASSLPAGGLNEQFF
. . TRBJ1-3 TRBV10-3 TGTGCCATCAGTCAGACAGCCTCTGGAAACACCATATATTTT CAISQTASGNTIYF
TRBD1 . TRBJ1-4 TRBV27 TGTGCCAGCAGACGCTCCGGGACAGGGGGTGAAAAACTGTTTTTT CASRRSGTGGEKLFF